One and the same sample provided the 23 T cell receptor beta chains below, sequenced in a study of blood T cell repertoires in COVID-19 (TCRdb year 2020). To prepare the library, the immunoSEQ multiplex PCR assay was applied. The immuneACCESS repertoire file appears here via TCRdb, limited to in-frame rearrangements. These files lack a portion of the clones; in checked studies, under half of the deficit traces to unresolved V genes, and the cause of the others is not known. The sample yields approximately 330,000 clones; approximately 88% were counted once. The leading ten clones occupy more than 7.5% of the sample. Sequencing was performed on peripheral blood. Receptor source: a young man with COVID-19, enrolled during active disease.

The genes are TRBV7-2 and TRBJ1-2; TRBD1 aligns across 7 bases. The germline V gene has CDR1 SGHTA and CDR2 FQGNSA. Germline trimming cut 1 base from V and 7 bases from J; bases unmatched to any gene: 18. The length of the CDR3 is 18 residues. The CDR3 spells CASSLGGPTYRGASGYTF. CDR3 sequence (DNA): TGTGCCAGCAGCTTAGGAGGGCCTACCTACAGGGGAGCGAGTGGCTACACCTTC.

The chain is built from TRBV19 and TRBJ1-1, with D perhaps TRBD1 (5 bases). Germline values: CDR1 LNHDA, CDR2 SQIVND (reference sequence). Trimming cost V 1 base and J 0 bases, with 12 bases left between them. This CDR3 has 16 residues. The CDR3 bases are TGTGCCAGTAGTATAGGATTTGGGGCTATGAACACTGAAGCTTTCTTT. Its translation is CASSIGFGAMNTEAFF.

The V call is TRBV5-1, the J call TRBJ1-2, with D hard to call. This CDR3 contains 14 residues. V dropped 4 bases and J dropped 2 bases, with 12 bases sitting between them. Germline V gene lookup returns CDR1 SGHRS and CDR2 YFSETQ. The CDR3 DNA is TGCGCCAGCAGCATACAAACAGAAAACTATGGCTACACCTTC. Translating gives CASSIQTENYGYTF. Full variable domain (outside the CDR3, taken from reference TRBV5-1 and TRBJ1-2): KAGVTQTPRYLIKTRGQQVTLSCSPISGHRSVSWYQQTPGQGLQFLFEYFSETQRNKGNFPGRFSGRQFSNSRSEMNVSTLELGDSALYLCASSIQTENYGYTFGSGTRLTVV.

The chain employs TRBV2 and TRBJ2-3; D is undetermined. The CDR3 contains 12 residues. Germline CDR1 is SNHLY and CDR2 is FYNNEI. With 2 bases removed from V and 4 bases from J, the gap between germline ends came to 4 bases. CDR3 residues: CASSELSDTQYF. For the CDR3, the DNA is TGTGCCAGCAGTGAACTGTCAGATACGCAGTATTTT.

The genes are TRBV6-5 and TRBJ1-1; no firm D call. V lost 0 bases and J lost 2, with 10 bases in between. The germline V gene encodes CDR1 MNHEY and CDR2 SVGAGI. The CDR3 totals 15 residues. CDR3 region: CASSYSEGLNTEAFF. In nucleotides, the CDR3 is TGTGCCAGCAGTTACTCGGAGGGCCTCAACACTGAAGCTTTCTTT.

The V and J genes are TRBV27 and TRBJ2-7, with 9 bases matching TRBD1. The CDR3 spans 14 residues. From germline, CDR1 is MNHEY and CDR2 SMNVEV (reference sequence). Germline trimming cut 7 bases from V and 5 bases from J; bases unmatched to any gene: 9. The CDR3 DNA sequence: TGTGCCAGCACTGACCCGGGACAGGGAAACGAGCAGTACTTC. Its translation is CASTDPGQGNEQYF.

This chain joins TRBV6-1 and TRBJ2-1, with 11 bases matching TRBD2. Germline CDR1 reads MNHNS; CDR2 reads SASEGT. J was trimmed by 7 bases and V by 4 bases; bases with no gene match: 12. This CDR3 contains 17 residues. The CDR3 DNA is TGTGCCAGCAGTGTACGGTTAGCGGGGGGGCCGGTAAATGAGCAGTTCTTC. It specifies CASSVRLAGGPVNEQFF.

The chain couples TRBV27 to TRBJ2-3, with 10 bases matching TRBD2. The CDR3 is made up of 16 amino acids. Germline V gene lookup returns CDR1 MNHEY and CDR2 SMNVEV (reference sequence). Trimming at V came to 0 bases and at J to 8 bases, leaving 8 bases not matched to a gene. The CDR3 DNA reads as TGTGCCAGCAGTTTATCTCTAGCGGGAGCGGCGGTTACGCAGTATTTT. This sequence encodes CASSLSLAGAAVTQYF.

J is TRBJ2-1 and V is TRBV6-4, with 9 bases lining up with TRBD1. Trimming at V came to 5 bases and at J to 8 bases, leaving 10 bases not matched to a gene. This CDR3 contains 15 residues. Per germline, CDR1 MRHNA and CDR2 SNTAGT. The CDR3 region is CASSWEETGGYEQFF. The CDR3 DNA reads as TGTGCCAGCAGTTGGGAGGAGACAGGGGGGTATGAGCAGTTCTTC.

CDR3 protein: CASSYGANTHSYF. The CDR3 nucleotides read TGTGCCAGCAGTTACGGGGCTAACACCCACTCGTACTTC. This chain connects TRBV6-5 to TRBJ2-5; D is perhaps TRBD1 (5 bases). The CDR3 is 13 amino acids. V lost 2 bases to trimming and J lost 13 bases, with 17 bases between them. Looked up from germline, CDR1 is MNHEY and CDR2 is SVGAGI.

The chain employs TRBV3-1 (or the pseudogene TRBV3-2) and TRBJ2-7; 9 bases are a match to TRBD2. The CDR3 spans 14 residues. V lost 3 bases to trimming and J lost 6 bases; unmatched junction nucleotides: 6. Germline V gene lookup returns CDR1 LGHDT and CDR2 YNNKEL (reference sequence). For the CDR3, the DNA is TGTGCCAGCAGCCAGCTGGGACTAGCAACCGAGCAGTACTTC. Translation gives CASSQLGLATEQYF.

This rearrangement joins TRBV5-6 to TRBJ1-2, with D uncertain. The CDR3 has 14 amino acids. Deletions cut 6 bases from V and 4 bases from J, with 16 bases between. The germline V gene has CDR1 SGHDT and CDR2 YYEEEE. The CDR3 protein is CASIPAGNIYGYTF. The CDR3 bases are TGTGCCAGCATCCCGGCGGGGAATATCTATGGCTACACCTTC.

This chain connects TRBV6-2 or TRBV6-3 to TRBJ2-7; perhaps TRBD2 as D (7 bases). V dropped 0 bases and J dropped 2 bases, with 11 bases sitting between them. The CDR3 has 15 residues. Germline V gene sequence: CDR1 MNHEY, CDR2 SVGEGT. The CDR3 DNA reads TGTGCCAGCAGTTACTCGGCGGGGGCCACCTACGAGCAGTACTTC. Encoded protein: CASSYSAGATYEQYF.

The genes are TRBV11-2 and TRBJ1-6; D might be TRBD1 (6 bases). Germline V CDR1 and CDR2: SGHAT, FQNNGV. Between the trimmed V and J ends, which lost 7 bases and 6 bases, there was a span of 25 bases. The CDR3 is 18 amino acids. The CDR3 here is CASNDAGGGPESNSPLHF. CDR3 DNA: TGTGCCAGCAACGACGCCGGGGGGGGCCCGGAGAGTAATTCACCCCTCCACTTT.

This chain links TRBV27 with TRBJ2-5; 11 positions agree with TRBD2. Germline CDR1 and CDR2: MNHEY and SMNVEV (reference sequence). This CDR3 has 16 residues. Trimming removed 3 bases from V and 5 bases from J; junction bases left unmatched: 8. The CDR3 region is CASSFNSGRVPETQYF. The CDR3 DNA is TGTGCCAGCAGTTTCAATAGCGGGAGGGTCCCGGAGACCCAGTACTTC.

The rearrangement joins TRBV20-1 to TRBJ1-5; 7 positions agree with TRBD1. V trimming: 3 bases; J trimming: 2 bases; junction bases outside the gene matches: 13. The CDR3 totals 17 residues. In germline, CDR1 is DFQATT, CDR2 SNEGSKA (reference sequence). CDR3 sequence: CSASRQGYGGRNQPQHF. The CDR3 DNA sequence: TGCAGTGCTAGTAGACAGGGTTACGGGGGACGCAATCAGCCCCAGCATTTT.

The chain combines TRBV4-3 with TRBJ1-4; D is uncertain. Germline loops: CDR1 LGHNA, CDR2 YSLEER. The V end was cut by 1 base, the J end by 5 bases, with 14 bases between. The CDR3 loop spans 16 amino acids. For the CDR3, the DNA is TGCGCCAGCAGCCAAGCCTGGGCAGGCGTCAATGAAAAACTGTTTTTT. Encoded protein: CASSQAWAGVNEKLFF.

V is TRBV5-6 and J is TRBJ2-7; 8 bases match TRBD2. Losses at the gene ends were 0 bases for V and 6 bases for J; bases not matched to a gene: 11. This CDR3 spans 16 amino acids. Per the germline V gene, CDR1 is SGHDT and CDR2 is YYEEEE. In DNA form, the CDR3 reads TGTGCCAGCAGCTTGGTACGGGGGGGCACCCTCTCCGAGCAGTACTTC. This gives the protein CASSLVRGGTLSEQYF.

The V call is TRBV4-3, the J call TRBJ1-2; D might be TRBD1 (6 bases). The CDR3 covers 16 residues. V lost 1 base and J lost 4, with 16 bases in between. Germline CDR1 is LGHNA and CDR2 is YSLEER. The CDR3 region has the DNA TGCGCCAGCAGCCAAGCCACAAGACAGGCGGCCTATGGCTACACCTTC. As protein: CASSQATRQAAYGYTF.

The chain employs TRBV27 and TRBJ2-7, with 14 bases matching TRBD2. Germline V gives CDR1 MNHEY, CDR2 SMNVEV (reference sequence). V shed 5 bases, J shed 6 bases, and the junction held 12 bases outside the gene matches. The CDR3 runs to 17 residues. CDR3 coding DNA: TGTGCCAGCAGTAAGGGGACTAGCGGGAGAGGGATATGCGAGCAGTACTTC. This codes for CASSKGTSGRGICEQYF.

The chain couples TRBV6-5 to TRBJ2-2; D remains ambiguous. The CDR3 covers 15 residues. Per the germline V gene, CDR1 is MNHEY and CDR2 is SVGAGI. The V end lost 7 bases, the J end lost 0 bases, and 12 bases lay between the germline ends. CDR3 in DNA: TGTGCCAGCATCATAATTACAGCGAACACCGGGGAGCTGTTTTTT. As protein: CASIIITANTGELFF.

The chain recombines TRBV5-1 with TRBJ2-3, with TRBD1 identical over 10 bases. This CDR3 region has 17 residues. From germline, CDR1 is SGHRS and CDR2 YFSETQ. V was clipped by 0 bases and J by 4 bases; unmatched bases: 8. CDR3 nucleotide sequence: TGCGCCAGCAGCTTGGCCCCGGGACAGGGGTTAGCAGATACGCAGTATTTT. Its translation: CASSLAPGQGLADTQYF.

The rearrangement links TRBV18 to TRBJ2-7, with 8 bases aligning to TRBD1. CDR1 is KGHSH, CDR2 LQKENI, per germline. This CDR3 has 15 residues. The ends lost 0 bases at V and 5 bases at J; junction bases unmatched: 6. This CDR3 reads CASSPPRQGSDEQYF. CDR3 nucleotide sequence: TGTGCCAGCTCACCACCAAGACAGGGGTCGGACGAGCAGTACTTC.